The sequence of this TCR beta chain was determined in a study of T cells after yellow fever vaccination (dated by TCRdb to the late 2010s). With respect to the entire study: The SMART-Seq v4 Ultra Low Input RNA kit was used to prepare libraries from fractions with low cell numbers. To track T-cell clones before and after primary and booster YFV17D yellow fever vaccination, bulk TCR alpha and beta repertoires were sequenced longitudinally. The cohort comprised two healthy male donors, one aged 18 to 30 and one aged 30 to 40 years. Bulk PBMC replicates and cell subsets were isolated from blood drawn at multiple timepoints before and after both primary and secondary immunization.

Sample treatment or condition, as interpreted from the label and publication: live attenuated yellow fever vaccine strain. Two biological replicates of bulk PBMCs were collected at each blood-draw timepoint. A standard Ficoll-Paque protocol was used to isolate PBMCs from peripheral blood. TriZol was used to extract RNA from bulk PBMCs, CD4 and CD8 fractions, and dextramer-positive and dextramer-negative fractions. Study-wide conclusions, independent of this receptor: Compared with the primary T-cell response, the secondary T-cell response was faster but weaker, reaching its peak on day 5 rather than on day 15. Only two donors were included in the study, so the extent to which the findings can be generalized is limited. FACS-sorted repertoires could contain abundant contaminating clonotypes from the bulk population, so computational filtering was required. Most clones expanded after primary vaccination (around 96% of CD4 and approximately 86% of CD8) were re-detected after the booster, suggesting that broad memory maintenance occurred. A small fraction of clonotypes showed up in both the CD4 and CD8 compartments, probably as a result of convergent recombination.

Sequencing was performed on an Illumina NovaSeq 6000. TCR cDNA was synthesized by 5'RACE template switching, through which a universal primer site and unique molecular identifiers were introduced. Priming for cDNA synthesis came from both the TCR alpha and TCR beta constant segments. Two PCR steps were used to amplify libraries, with sample barcodes and sequencing adapters being added in the second step. Sequencing of the libraries was done on either Illumina HiSeq 2500 (2x100 bp) or NovaSeq (2x150 bp). The published analysis was carried out like this. Reads were demultiplexed and collapsed into UMI consensus sequences with MIGEC, and V(D)J alignment was performed with MiXCR. Vaccine-responding clonotypes were defined with edgeR using replicate PBMC samples, requiring FDR below 0.01 and a log2 fold change above 5 up to day 15. CD4 or CD8 identity was assigned to each bulk clonotype according to whether the clonotype was present at higher abundance in the sequenced CD4 repertoire or the sequenced CD8 repertoire. TCRdb ran its own pipeline on the public reads, namely fastp trimming at Q25 and MiXCR clone calling, and kept in-frame beta chains. Here each entry gathers all rows of one CDR3 protein and keeps the most common genes and DNA. TCRdb, rather than the study authors, made the V and J calls. Recorded for this sample are a few hundred thousand distinct CDR3 sequences; roughly 3.5% of them occurred a single time. The top ten constitute 23% of the sample.

As to this clonotype: Its specific antigen is unknown. The record has no base qualities; no much larger clone is one base away.

V and J are truncated by 8 bases and 4 bases respectively, leaving an intervening sequence of 16 bases. From the cysteine through the phenylalanine, the CDR3 covers 14 amino acids. Just the 42-base CDR3 DNA is kept, in frame starting at base 1. This clonotype was obtained from a man between 18 and 29 years old who received the YFV17D yellow fever vaccine. This chain is built from TRBV12-3 or TRBV12-4 and TRBJ2-3; a tentative D match to TRBD1 spans 6 bases. The specimen comprised PBMCs, sampled on the day of the yellow fever booster vaccination. The nucleotide sequence is given as TGTGCCAGCTCGGGTTGGGGGCGCGCAGATACGCAGTATTTT. It encodes CASSGWGRADTQYF.